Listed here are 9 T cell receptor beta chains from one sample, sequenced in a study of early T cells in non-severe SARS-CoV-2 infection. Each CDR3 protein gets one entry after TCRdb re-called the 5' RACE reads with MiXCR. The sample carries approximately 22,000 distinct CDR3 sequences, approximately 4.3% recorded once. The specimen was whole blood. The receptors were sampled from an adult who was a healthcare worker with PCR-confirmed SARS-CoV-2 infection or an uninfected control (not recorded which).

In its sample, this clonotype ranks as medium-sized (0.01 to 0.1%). CDR3 sequence (DNA): TGTGCCATCTCTTGGGCCACAGCTTACAATGAGCAGTTCTTC. Its protein product is CAISWATAYNEQFF. V gene TRBV10-3 combines with J gene TRBJ2-1, with D unclear. CDR1 is ENHRY and CDR2 is SYGVKD in the germline V gene. The CDR3 is 14 residues long. V was trimmed by 8 bases and J by 4 bases, leaving 15 bases between them.

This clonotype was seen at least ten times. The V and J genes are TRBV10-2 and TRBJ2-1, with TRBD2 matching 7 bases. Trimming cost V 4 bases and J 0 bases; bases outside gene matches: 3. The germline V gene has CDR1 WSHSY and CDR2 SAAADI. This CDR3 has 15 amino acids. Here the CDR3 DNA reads TGCGCCAGCAGTGCGGCGGGGGTCTCCTACAATGAGCAGTTCTTC. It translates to CASSAAGVSYNEQFF.

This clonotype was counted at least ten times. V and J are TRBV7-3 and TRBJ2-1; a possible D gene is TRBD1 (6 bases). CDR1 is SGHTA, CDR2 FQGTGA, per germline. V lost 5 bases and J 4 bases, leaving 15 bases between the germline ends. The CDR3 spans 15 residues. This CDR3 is CASSRESGAYNEQFF. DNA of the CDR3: TGTGCCAGCAGCCGCGAATCAGGGGCTTACAATGAGCAGTTCTTC.

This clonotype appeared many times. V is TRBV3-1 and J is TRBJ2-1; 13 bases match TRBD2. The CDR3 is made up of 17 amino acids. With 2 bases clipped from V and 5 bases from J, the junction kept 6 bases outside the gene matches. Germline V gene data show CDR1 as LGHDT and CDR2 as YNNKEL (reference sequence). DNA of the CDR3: TGTGCCAGCAGCCAAACTAGCGGGAGGGGCGGCCACAATGAGCAGTTCTTC. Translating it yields CASSQTSGRGGHNEQFF.

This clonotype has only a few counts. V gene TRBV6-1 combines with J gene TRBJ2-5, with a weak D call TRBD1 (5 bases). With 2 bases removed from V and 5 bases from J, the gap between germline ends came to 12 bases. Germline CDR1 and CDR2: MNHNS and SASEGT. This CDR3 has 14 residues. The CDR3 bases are TGTGCCAGCAGTGAATTATCACAGGTCGAGACCCAGTACTTC. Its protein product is CASSELSQVETQYF.

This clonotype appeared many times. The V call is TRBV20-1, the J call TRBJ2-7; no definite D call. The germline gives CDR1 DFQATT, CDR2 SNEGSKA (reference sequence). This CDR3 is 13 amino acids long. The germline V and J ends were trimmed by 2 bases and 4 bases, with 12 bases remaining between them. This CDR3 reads CSARRVEPYEQYF. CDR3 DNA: TGCAGTGCTAGAAGGGTTGAGCCATACGAGCAGTACTTC.

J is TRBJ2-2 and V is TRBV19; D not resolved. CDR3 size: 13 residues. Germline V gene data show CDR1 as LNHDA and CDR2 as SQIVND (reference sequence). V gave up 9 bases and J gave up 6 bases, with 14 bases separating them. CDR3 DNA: TGTGCCAGCTATCACTACGGCGCCGGGGAGCTGTTTTTT. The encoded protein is CASYHYGAGELFF.

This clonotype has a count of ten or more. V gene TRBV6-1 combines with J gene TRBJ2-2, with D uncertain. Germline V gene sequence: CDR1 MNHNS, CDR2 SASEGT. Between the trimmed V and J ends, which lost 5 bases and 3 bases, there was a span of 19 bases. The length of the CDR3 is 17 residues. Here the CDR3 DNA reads TGTGCCAGCAGTCCCCGACCGTGGCGCGACGACACCGGGGAGCTGTTTTTT. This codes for CASSPRPWRDDTGELFF.

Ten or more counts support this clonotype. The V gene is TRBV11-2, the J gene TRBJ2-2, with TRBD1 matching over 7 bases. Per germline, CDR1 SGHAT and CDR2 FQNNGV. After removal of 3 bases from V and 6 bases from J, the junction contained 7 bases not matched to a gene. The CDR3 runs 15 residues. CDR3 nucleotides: TGTGCCAGCAGCTTCAGAACAGGGGTTCCCGGGGAGCTGTTTTTT. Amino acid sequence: CASSFRTGVPGELFF.